This TCR beta chain stems from a study of T cell responses to AZD1222 COVID-19 vaccine. General study points: Repertoire collection took place solely once the T cell response had peaked. White British people made up most donors, females outnumbered males, and clonal diversity was possibly underestimated.

TCRdb's copy holds only in-frame clones and misses some; the assay was immunoSEQ multiplex PCR. The sample lists around 100,000 clones; around nine tenths were seen once. With regard to this clone: What it binds is unknown.

Trimming took off 5 bases at V and 2 bases at J, with 9 bases between the two ends. CDR1 is KGHSH and CDR2 is LQKENI in the germline V gene. The CDR3 is 13 amino acids. This rearrangement joins TRBV18 to TRBJ2-5; tentatively, D is TRBD2 (5 bases). This specimen consisted of peripheral blood, obtained on day 0 of AZD1222 vaccination. The receptor was derived from an adult in good health. CDR3 in DNA: TGTGCCAGCTCAAGGACTGGGCAAGAGACCCAGTACTTC. It codes for CASSRTGQETQYF.